This TCR beta chain stems from a study of T cell responses to AZD1222 COVID-19 vaccine. TCRdb's table, derived via immunoSEQ multiplex PCR, lists solely in-frame clones and lacks some. The sample contains 80,000 to 100,000 clones, roughly 85% of which appear only once. To note about this clone: Antigen specificity is unknown.

V shed 4 bases and J shed 0 bases, with 12 bases lying between them. The CDR3 is 15 residues long. Per the germline V gene, CDR1 is GTSNPN and CDR2 is SVGIG (reference sequence). The study's findings and limits: Unmutated variant regions are reportedly targeted by nearly half of spike-specific TCRs. Two AZD1222 doses significantly raised spike-specific TCR breadth and depth over controls. Possibly, clonal diversity was underestimated; donors were largely white British and included more females.

Combined were second doses at about 4 or about 12 weeks. This receptor was identified in an adult who received the AZD1222 COVID-19 vaccine. The chain joins TRBV30 to TRBJ2-2; D unclear. The source was peripheral blood, collected 28 days after the second AZD1222 dose. CDR3 protein: CAWNSAPTNTGELFF. In DNA, the CDR3 is TGTGCCTGGAATTCAGCTCCCACGAACACCGGGGAGCTGTTTTTT.